One sample yielded the 7 T cell receptor beta chains listed below, sequenced in a study of shared clonotypes between healthy human individuals (dated by TCRdb to the early 2020s). The protocol used for the library was the immunoSEQ multiplex PCR assay. Not all clones reach the TCRdb copy of this immuneACCESS table, which keeps in-frame sequences only. Checked studies attribute under half of the gap to unresolved V genes and leave the rest unexplained. The table for this sample lists 800,000 to 1,200,000 clones; approximately 80% of them were counted only once. The ten largest clones represent about 0.52% of the sample. Sequenced input: memory CD4+ T cells from PBMCs. The sample's cell subset or site, from its label and the paper: CD45RA-negative fraction. The receptors come from a man aged 18-30 years in good health. Some clones in this sample may be carry-over from other donors' samples.

The chain is built from TRBV15 and TRBJ2-1, with D possibly TRBD1 on 6 matching bases. The germline V gene encodes CDR1 LNHNV and CDR2 YYDKDF (reference sequence). CDR3 length: 15 residues. The V and J ends lost 2 bases and 8 bases respectively, with 16 bases between them. CDR3 DNA sequence: TGTGCCACCAGCAGACATGTGAGTGGGGGCGATGAGCAGTTCTTC. It yields the protein CATSRHVSGGDEQFF. The full variable domain, in which reference TRBV15 and TRBJ2-1 provide the parts outside the CDR3, is DAMVIQNPRYQVTQFGKPVTLSCSQTLNHNVMYWYQQKSSQAPKLLFHYYDKDFNNEADTPDNFQSRRPNTSFCFLDIRSPGLGDTAMYLCATSRHVSGGDEQFFGPGTRLTVL.

This clone showed up just a few times. V gene TRBV5-1 combines with J gene TRBJ2-3; D gene unclear. CDR1 and CDR2 from the germline V gene are SGHRS and YFSETQ. The length of the CDR3 is 15 residues. Trimming removed 0 bases at V and 6 bases at J, with 14 bases between. CDR3 nucleotide sequence: TGCGCCAGCAGCTTGGGAGTCAGGCGGTCCGATACGCAGTATTTT. It codes for CASSLGVRRSDTQYF.

This chain joins TRBV9 and TRBJ2-2; the match to TRBD2 covers 9 bases. Germline CDR1 reads SGDLS; CDR2 reads YYNGEE. V shed 3 bases and J 5 bases; nucleotides not matched to a gene: 14. The CDR3 totals 18 residues. The CDR3: CASSDSFSGGGFTGELFF. CDR3 coding DNA: TGTGCCAGCAGCGATAGTTTTAGCGGGGGCGGATTTACCGGGGAGCTGTTTTTT. Full variable domain (outside the CDR3, taken from reference TRBV9 and TRBJ2-2): DSGVTQTPKHLITATGQRVTLRCSPRSGDLSVYWYQQSLDQGLQFLIQYYNGEERAKGNILERFSAQQFPDLHSELNLSSLELGDSALYFCASSDSFSGGGFTGELFFGEGSRLTVL.

The J gene is TRBJ2-3, the V gene TRBV7-3; 7 nucleotides agree with TRBD2. The CDR3 extends over 16 amino acids. From germline, CDR1 is SGHTA and CDR2 FQGTGA. J was trimmed by 6 bases and V by 0 bases; bases with no gene match: 9. The CDR3 sequence is CASSLTAASGTDTQYF. The CDR3 coding sequence is TGTGCCAGCAGCTTAACGGCGGCTAGCGGAACTGATACGCAGTATTTT.

A few counts support this clone. The V call is TRBV5-1, the J call TRBJ1-2, with 8 bases fitting TRBD1. The CDR3 extends over 14 amino acids. Germline lookup yields CDR1 SGHRS and CDR2 YFSETQ. Trimming removed 3 bases from V and 8 bases from J; junction bases left unmatched: 9. CDR3 nucleotides: TGCGCCAGCAGCTCCACGACAGGGGTCATGGGCTACACCTTC. This gives the protein CASSSTTGVMGYTF.

This rearrangement joins TRBV18 to TRBJ2-7; no reliable D call. V was trimmed by 5 bases and J by 0 bases, leaving 11 bases between them. The germline gives CDR1 KGHSH, CDR2 LQKENI. The CDR3 sequence is 14 residues long. The CDR3 sequence: CASSAGRSSYEQYF. CDR3 nucleotide sequence: TGTGCCAGCTCAGCCGGACGCAGCTCCTACGAGCAGTACTTC. Together with reference TRBV18 and TRBJ2-7, the CDR3 gives the full variable domain: NAGVMQNPRHLVRRRGQEARLRCSPMKGHSHVYWYRQLPEEGLKFMVYLQKENIIDESGMPKERFSAEFPKEGPSILRIQQVVRGDSAAYFCASSAGRSSYEQYFGPGTRLTVT.

V gene TRBV7-2 combines with J gene TRBJ2-1; weak D call: TRBD2 (5 bases). The CDR3 runs 15 residues. Germline CDR1 SGHTA, CDR2 FQGNSA. V was cut by 5 bases and J by 4 bases, with 15 bases left in between. The CDR3 DNA sequence: TGTGCCAGCAGCCGAGCCCGGACTCCGTACAATGAGCAGTTCTTC. Its translation: CASSRARTPYNEQFF.